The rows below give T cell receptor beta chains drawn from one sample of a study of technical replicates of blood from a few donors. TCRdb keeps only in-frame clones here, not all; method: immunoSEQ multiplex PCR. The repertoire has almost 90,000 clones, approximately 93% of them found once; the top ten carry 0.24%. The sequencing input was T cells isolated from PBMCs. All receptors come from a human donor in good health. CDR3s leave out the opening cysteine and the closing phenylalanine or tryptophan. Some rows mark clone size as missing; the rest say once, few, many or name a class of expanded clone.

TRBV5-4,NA,ASREGNTIY
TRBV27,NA,ASSLAGGPRPTQY
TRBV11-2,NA,ASSFSGSQTQY
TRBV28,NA,ASSFSQALGF
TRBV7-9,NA,ASSLAQGGNTEAF
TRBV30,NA,AWSDRGGIYSNQPQH
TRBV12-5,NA,ASGLAGSGNTEAF
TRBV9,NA,ASTRGITGPNTEAF
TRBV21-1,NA,ASSIVGKNGNTIY
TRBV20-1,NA,SARNSLGYT
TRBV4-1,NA,ASSQDKRGGQGAPGANVLT
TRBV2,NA,ASLLAGGRGRLVTQY
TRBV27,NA,ASSFGTVFQQY
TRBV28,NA,ASSLYSPVVGGTEAF
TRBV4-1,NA,ASSQGQGVYGYT
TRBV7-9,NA,ASSLSSENEKLF
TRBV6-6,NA,ASRQGQKHMNTEAF
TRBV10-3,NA,AIGEDLGYEQY
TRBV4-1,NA,ASSQAGFLPHRQPQH
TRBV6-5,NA,ASSYLAPYNSPLH
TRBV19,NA,ASSIDTTSGRLDGELF
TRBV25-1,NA,ASNPWTGGGIYTGELF
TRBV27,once,ASSLSVGNEQF
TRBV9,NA,ASSVLSSGGYT
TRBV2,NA,ASKLTTGEGGGQPQH
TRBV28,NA,ASSSPRQGSNQPQH
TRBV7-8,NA,ASSPRTRGYT
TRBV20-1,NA,SASDNEQF
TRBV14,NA,ASSQSTGETQY
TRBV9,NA,ASSFNPVQGGAKSPYGYT
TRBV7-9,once,ASSLGTGNEQF
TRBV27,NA,ASGIRERNIQY
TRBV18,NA,ASSPILFPGQGNIYGYT
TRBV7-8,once,ASSPETGRGEKLF
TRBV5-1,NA,ASSLRGGLTEAF
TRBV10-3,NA,AISEEWAGPRTTSYNEQF
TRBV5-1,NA,ASSNRLRGSNYGYT
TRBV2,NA,ASSEEGAGQETQY
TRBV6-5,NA,ASSSPGGETQY